This section outlines one T cell receptor (beta chain) sequence together with its context. Its antigen is currently unknown. TCRdb's copy holds only in-frame clones and misses some; the assay was immunoSEQ multiplex PCR. This table has approximately 95,000 clones, 65% to 70% appearing once. The data were obtained in a study of shared clonotypes between healthy human individuals. Study-wide points: Estimated clonotype richness was generally higher in naive than memory subsets.

Donors were Caucasian adults residing in Nashville, Tennessee, USA. CD45RO+ cells plus CCR7-negative CD45RA+ TemRA cells formed CD8 memory. The CDR3 sequence is 14 residues long. Germline V CDR1 and CDR2: MDHEN, SYDVKM. Trimming stripped 5 bases from V and 10 bases from J, with 18 bases between. The chain joins TRBV28 to TRBJ2-1; possible D gene TRBD1, 5 bases. Material: memory CD8+ T cells sorted from blood. Subset described: CD45RO+ cells pooled with CCR7-negative TemRA cells. The receptor's source is a man aged 30-40 years in good health. Written as DNA, the CDR3 is TGTGCCAGCAGTACACGGACCAGGGCCAGCGAGCAGTTCTTC. Residues: CASSTRTRASEQFF.